Listed below are T cell receptor beta chains from one sample, sequenced in a study of Ad26.COV2.S vaccination and SARS-CoV-2 variants. Profiled with immunoSEQ multiplex PCR; TCRdb holds only in-frame clones, not every one. The sample lists roughly 380,000 clones, 88% occurring once. The sample in question was peripheral blood, obtained in a trial of Ad26.COV2.S vaccine versus placebo. The source of these receptors is a person between 18 and 59 years old who received the Ad26.COV2.S COVID-19 vaccine or a placebo. The CDR3 runs from the conserved cysteine through the conserved F or W. The D gene is left open where the match is weak. A clone size is listed for some rows: how often the clone was seen (once, few, many), or a class if it is expanded.

TGTGCCAGTAGTATCCGACAGAAGAACACTGAAGCTTTCTTT,CASSIRQKNTEAFF,TRBJ1-1,TRBV19,NA,NA
TGTGCCAGCAGCCGCAAGGGGGTTAGCACAGATACGCAGTATTTT,CASSRKGVSTDTQYF,TRBJ2-3,TRBV6-5,NA,NA
TGCGCCAGCAGCTTGGAGGACGATACGCAGTATTTT,CASSLEDDTQYF,TRBJ2-3,TRBV5-1,few,NA
TGTGCCAGCAGTGGGCGGGGGCTGGTTTCACCCCTCCACTTT,CASSGRGLVSPLHF,TRBJ1-6,TRBV28,few,NA
TGCAGCGTGATTAGCTCCTATAATTCACCCCTCCACTTT,CSVISSYNSPLHF,TRBJ1-6,TRBV29-1,NA,NA
TGCAGCGTTGAGGGGGATAACTATGGCTACACCTTC,CSVEGDNYGYTF,TRBJ1-2,TRBV29-1,NA,NA
TGTGCCAGCAGCCCACGACAGGGGGCGTCCTACGAGCAGTACTTC,CASSPRQGASYEQYF,TRBJ2-7,TRBV7-9,NA,TRBD1
TGTGCCAGCAGCTTGGTAGGAAGCCCGGGTCAGCCCCAGCATTTT,CASSLVGSPGQPQHF,TRBJ1-5,TRBV5-6,once,NA
TGTGCCAGCACCCCGGGCGGTGGCAGGGCGTACGAGCAGTACTTC,CASTPGGGRAYEQYF,TRBJ2-7,TRBV5-6,NA,NA
TGTGCCAGCGTAGGGGGGGATGGCTACACCTTC,CASVGGDGYTF,TRBJ1-2,TRBV27,NA,NA
TGTGCCAGCAGCCAAGATGGGCTAGGGCATCAGCCCCAGCATTTT,CASSQDGLGHQPQHF,TRBJ1-5,TRBV3-1/TRBV3-2,few,NA
TGTGCCAGCAGTTCTTCCCAGGGGGCTGAAGCTTTCTTT,CASSSSQGAEAFF,TRBJ1-1,TRBV27,NA,TRBD1
TGTGCCAGCAACGTAGATGCCGGGGAGCTGTTTTTT,CASNVDAGELFF,TRBJ2-2,TRBV9,NA,NA
TGTGCCAGCAGCCCGCCGCTAGCCAATACAGATACGCAGTATTTT,CASSPPLANTDTQYF,TRBJ2-3,TRBV3-1/TRBV3-2,NA,NA
TGCGCCAGCAGCTTGCGGGGGGCGCAAGATGGCTACACCTTC,CASSLRGAQDGYTF,TRBJ1-2,TRBV5-1,once,NA
TGCGCCAGCAGCCAAGATAGTGTGGAGGGTAGGGAGACCCAGTACTTC,CASSQDSVEGRETQYF,TRBJ2-5,TRBV4-1,few,NA
TGTGCCAGCAGTTTACGACTCAATCAGCCCCAGCATTTT,CASSLRLNQPQHF,TRBJ1-5,TRBV28,few,NA
TGTGCCAGCAGCTTACAGGGAACTGAAGCTTTCTTT,CASSLQGTEAFF,TRBJ1-1,TRBV5-6,NA,NA
TGTGCCAGCAGCGTAGGTGAGTGGACTGAAGCTTTCTTT,CASSVGEWTEAFF,TRBJ1-1,TRBV9,NA,NA
TGTGCCAGCAGCCTGTGGGGGCAGAACACTGAAGCTTTCTTT,CASSLWGQNTEAFF,TRBJ1-1,TRBV3-1/TRBV3-2,NA,NA
TGTGCCAGCTCACCACCGGGGTTCGGGACTGAAGCTTTCTTT,CASSPPGFGTEAFF,TRBJ1-1,TRBV18,few,NA
TGTGCCAGCAGCTTACGGTCGGGACAGGGGGCAGGAGAGACCCAGTACTTC,CASSLRSGQGAGETQYF,TRBJ2-5,TRBV7-6,once,TRBD1
TGCGCCAGCAGCAACCCGGGACAGGATAAGAACCAGCCCCAGCATTTT,CASSNPGQDKNQPQHF,TRBJ1-5,TRBV4-1,NA,TRBD1
TGTGCCAGCAGCTCGACTAGCGGGGGGCCCGGGGATACGCAGTATTTT,CASSSTSGGPGDTQYF,TRBJ2-3,TRBV5-4,NA,TRBD2
TGTGCCAGCAGTGATTTGGGGTTTAATGAAAAACTGTTTTTT,CASSDLGFNEKLFF,TRBJ1-4,TRBV6-4,once,NA
TGTGCCAGCAGTTACCGGTCTTACAATGAGCAGTTCTTC,CASSYRSYNEQFF,TRBJ2-1,TRBV6-5,NA,NA
TGTGCCAGCAGCGTCAGTAGTGGAGAGGGGGTCTCTGGAAACACCATATATTTT,CASSVSSGEGVSGNTIYF,TRBJ1-3,TRBV9,NA,NA
TGTGCCAGCAGCGACTTTCCAGGAGAGGGCCCCCCTTACAATGAGCAGTTCTTC,CASSDFPGEGPPYNEQFF,TRBJ2-1,TRBV5-4,NA,NA
TGTGCCAGCAGTTTTGGGGCGTCGGACACCGGGGAGCTGTTTTTT,CASSFGASDTGELFF,TRBJ2-2,TRBV7-3,once,NA
TGTGCCACCAGTGATCCCTCGCGGGACAGGGGTTTCAATGAGCAGTTCTTC,CATSDPSRDRGFNEQFF,TRBJ2-1,TRBV24-1,NA,TRBD1
TGTGCCAGCAGCCCTAGGGGGGCCAACGTCCTGACTTTC,CASSPRGANVLTF,TRBJ2-6,TRBV7-3,NA,NA
TGTGCCAGCAGCTCGGGGGGGGCCTACAATGAGCAGTTCTTC,CASSSGGAYNEQFF,TRBJ2-1,TRBV7-2,NA,TRBD2
TGTGCCAGCTACAACATAACAGCGAAATACACAGATACGCAGTATTTT,CASYNITAKYTDTQYF,TRBJ2-3,TRBV7-8,NA,NA
TGCGCCAGCAGCTTGGGTGGGGTCGGTGAGCAGTTCTTC,CASSLGGVGEQFF,TRBJ2-1,TRBV5-1,NA,NA
TGTGCCAGCAGCCCACAGGGGGCTGGAGGAAACACCATATATTTT,CASSPQGAGGNTIYF,TRBJ1-3,TRBV3-1/TRBV3-2,NA,TRBD1
TGTGCCAGCAGCTTAGCGCCCCCCGGGGGCACTGAAGCTTTCTTT,CASSLAPPGGTEAFF,TRBJ1-1,TRBV7-2,NA,NA
TGTGCCAGCAGTCCGACAGGGGACGCTAATGAAAAACTGTTTTTT,CASSPTGDANEKLFF,TRBJ1-4,TRBV5-6,NA,TRBD1